This entry lists 29 T cell receptor beta chains sequenced from one sample in a study of blood T cell repertoires in COVID-19. Clones were read by immunoSEQ multiplex PCR, and TCRdb kept only the in-frame ones, dropping some. The table includes 100,000 or so clones, roughly nine tenths detected once. What was sequenced was peripheral blood. The origin of the receptors is a man in his 60s with acute or convalescent COVID-19.

The chain joins TRBV11-3 to TRBJ2-5; possibly TRBD1 for D (5 bases). The CDR3 runs 15 residues. The germline V gene has CDR1 SGHNT and CDR2 YENEEA. The germline V and J ends were trimmed by 5 bases and 2 bases, with 15 bases remaining between them. The CDR3: CASSPQEPGQETQYF. The CDR3 bases are TGTGCCAGCAGCCCACAGGAGCCAGGTCAAGAGACCCAGTACTTC.

The chain carries TRBV7-3 and TRBJ2-1; D is ambiguous. The V end lost 1 base, the J end lost 0 bases, and 7 bases lay between the germline ends. CDR1 SGHTA and CDR2 FQGTGA come from the germline V gene. The CDR3 runs 15 residues. The CDR3 here is CASSLSPSSYNEQFF. In DNA, the CDR3 is TGTGCCAGCAGCTTAAGTCCTAGCTCCTACAATGAGCAGTTCTTC.

The rearrangement links TRBV5-6 to TRBJ1-2; 12 bases line up with TRBD1. CDR1 and CDR2 from the germline V gene are SGHDT and YYEEEE. The CDR3 consists of 17 residues. The ends lost 4 bases at V and 3 bases at J; junction bases unmatched: 10. The CDR3 spells CASSPGTGGNLYYGYTF. The CDR3 DNA sequence: TGTGCCAGCAGCCCCGGGACAGGGGGCAATCTCTACTATGGCTACACCTTC.

The CDR3 DNA reads TGTGCCAGCAGCTTAGTTGGAATCTCTACGGGTGTGCAGTTCTTC. Its translation is CASSLVGISTGVQFF. This chain connects TRBV7-2 to TRBJ2-1; the D is unclear. Germline V lookup: CDR1 SGHTA, CDR2 FQGNSA. The V gene lost 1 base and the J gene lost 12 bases, with 19 bases spanning the gap. CDR3 size: 15 residues.

The V gene is TRBV11-2, the J gene TRBJ2-3, with D possibly TRBD1 on 6 matching bases. Germline V CDR1 and CDR2: SGHAT, FQNNGV. V shed 4 bases and J shed 1 base, with 12 bases lying between them. This CDR3 has 15 amino acids. Written as DNA, the CDR3 is TGTGCCAGCAGCTCCACGGGACATGGCACAGATACGCAGTATTTT. This encodes CASSSTGHGTDTQYF.

This chain links TRBV5-1 with TRBJ1-2, with 9 positions matching TRBD1. CDR1 SGHRS and CDR2 YFSETQ come from the germline V gene. This CDR3 is 16 amino acids long. V dropped 4 bases and J dropped 2; count of bases not matched to a gene: 9. DNA for the CDR3: TGCGCCAGCAGCCTGCGACTACAGGGGGCAAACTATGGCTACACCTTC. It translates to CASSLRLQGANYGYTF.

This chain uses TRBV15 with TRBJ2-1, with 13 bases that match TRBD2. CDR3 length: 15 residues. Germline CDR1 is LNHNV and CDR2 is YYDKDF (reference sequence). Germline trimming cut 4 bases from V and 4 bases from J; bases unmatched to any gene: 1. The CDR3, as DNA: TGTGCCACCAGCAAACTAGCGGGAGGGTACAATGAGCAGTTCTTC. This gives the protein CATSKLAGGYNEQFF.

The chain couples TRBV3-1 (or the pseudogene TRBV3-2) to TRBJ2-7, with 8 nucleotides matching TRBD1. The CDR3 is 15 amino acids. Germline V gene lookup returns CDR1 LGHDT and CDR2 YNNKEL (reference sequence). V lost 1 base and J lost 6; bases outside the gene matches: 8. The CDR3 is CASSQVGTGRAEQYF. CDR3 nucleotide sequence: TGTGCCAGCAGCCAAGTCGGGACAGGACGTGCCGAGCAGTACTTC.

The gene calls are TRBV18 and TRBJ1-4; tentatively, D is TRBD1 (5 bases). Trimming took 6 bases from V and 5 from J, leaving 13 bases between them. Germline assignment: CDR1 KGHSH and CDR2 LQKENI. The CDR3 has 14 amino acids. The CDR3 DNA reads as TGTGCCAGCTCTCTCCGGGGGTTGAATGAAAAACTGTTTTTT. It encodes CASSLRGLNEKLFF. The full variable domain, with the rest looked up from reference TRBV18 and TRBJ1-4, is NAGVMQNPRHLVRRRGQEARLRCSPMKGHSHVYWYRQLPEEGLKFMVYLQKENIIDESGMPKERFSAEFPKEGPSILRIQQVVRGDSAAYFCASSLRGLNEKLFFGSGTQLSVL.

The CDR3 DNA reads TGTGCCAGCAGCGTAGAAGCGACAGGGATGTACGAGCAGTACTTC. It is translated as CASSVEATGMYEQYF. The rearrangement uses TRBV9 and TRBJ2-7, with TRBD1 matching over 7 bases. There are 15 residues in the CDR3. Germline loops: CDR1 SGDLS, CDR2 YYNGEE. V gave up 0 bases and J gave up 4 bases; unmatched junction bases: 7. Full variable domain (rest looked up from reference TRBV9 and TRBJ2-7): DSGVTQTPKHLITATGQRVTLRCSPRSGDLSVYWYQQSLDQGLQFLIQYYNGEERAKGNILERFSAQQFPDLHSELNLSSLELGDSALYFCASSVEATGMYEQYFGPGTRLTVT.

This clone has a handful of counts. V is TRBV5-4 and J is TRBJ1-6; D unclear. The CDR3 contains 14 residues. CDR1 and CDR2 (germline): SGHNT, YYREEE (reference sequence). Trimming took off 0 bases at V and 7 bases at J, with 8 bases between the two ends. In DNA form, the CDR3 reads TGTGCCAGCAGCTTGGTGGGCGTCAATTCACCCCTCCACTTT. Translating it yields CASSLVGVNSPLHF.

Here the CDR3 DNA reads TGTGCCAGCAGCCAACCCAGGGATCTGTACAATGAGCAGTTCTTC. It encodes CASSQPRDLYNEQFF. V gene TRBV14 combines with J gene TRBJ2-1; D might be TRBD1 (5 bases). Trimming cost V 2 bases and J 4 bases, with 12 bases left between them. The germline V gene has CDR1 SGHDN and CDR2 FVKESK. The CDR3 extends over 15 amino acids.

The chain employs TRBV10-3 and TRBJ2-1; 7 positions agree with TRBD2. Trimming removed 1 base from V and 3 bases from J; junction bases left unmatched: 3. The germline gives CDR1 ENHRY, CDR2 SYGVKD. The CDR3 extends over 15 amino acids. The CDR3 DNA is TGTGCCATCAGTGAGTACCAGCGGGACTACAATGAGCAGTTCTTC. It translates to CAISEYQRDYNEQFF.

The chain employs TRBV11-2 and TRBJ2-7; possible D gene TRBD1, 6 bases. CDR1 is SGHAT, CDR2 FQNNGV, per germline. V shed 6 bases and J shed 2 bases, with 17 bases lying between them. The CDR3 runs to 15 residues. The CDR3 nucleotides read TGTGCCAGCAGAAGCCGGGACAACGAACCCTACGAGCAGTACTTC. It yields the protein CASRSRDNEPYEQYF.

V is TRBV5-1 and J is TRBJ2-1; D may be TRBD1 (5 bases). The CDR3 is 17 residues long. Trimming left V 2 bases short and J 0 bases short, with 15 bases between. The germline CDR1 and CDR2 sequences are SGHRS and YFSETQ. CDR3 in DNA: TGCGCCAGCAGCTTAGGGGATTACCTTAGCTCCTACAATGAGCAGTTCTTC. This sequence encodes CASSLGDYLSSYNEQFF.

The chain links TRBV24-1 to TRBJ1-1, with D perhaps TRBD1 (6 bases). CDR3 length: 14 amino acids. V lost 9 bases and J lost 5, with 18 bases in between. CDR1 and CDR2 from the germline V gene are KGHDR and SFDVKD. The CDR3 spells CATRGGGAGTEAFF. The CDR3 region has the DNA TGTGCCACCCGAGGGGGGGGCGCGGGGACTGAAGCTTTCTTT.

Concerning this clone itself: This CDR3 is also generated by other DNA sequences in the sample. The CDR3 loop is CASSLQGNTEAFF. In DNA, the CDR3 is TGCGCCAGCAGCCTTCAGGGGAACACTGAAGCTTTCTTT. The chain links TRBV5-1 to TRBJ1-1; D perhaps matches TRBD1 (5 bases). The V gene lost 4 bases and the J gene lost 1 base, with 8 bases spanning the gap. Looked up from germline, CDR1 is SGHRS and CDR2 is YFSETQ. This CDR3 is 13 amino acids long.

This clone appeared a few times. The chain employs TRBV19 and TRBJ1-6, with 8 nucleotides matching TRBD1. Germline V lookup: CDR1 LNHDA, CDR2 SQIVND (reference sequence). V shed 6 bases and J 14 bases; nucleotides not matched to a gene: 6. The CDR3 contains 12 residues. CDR3 DNA: TGTGCCAGTAGCCCTTTACAGGGGGCCCTCCACTTT. Translated, it gives CASSPLQGALHF.

This clone turned up a few times. This chain links TRBV11-3 with TRBJ2-1, with 7 bases fitting TRBD2. This CDR3 has 17 amino acids. The V gene end was trimmed by 3 bases and the J gene end by 8 bases; junction bases not matched to a gene: 16. CDR1 is SGHNT, CDR2 YENEEA, per germline. In nucleotides, the CDR3 is TGTGCCAGCAGCTTGGGAGGGGCGGTTTTTTTTAAGGATGAGCAGTTCTTC. Protein sequence: CASSLGGAVFFKDEQFF.

CDR3 DNA: TGTGCCAGCAGCCTCTCTTTAGAGACCCAGTACTTC. This translates into CASSLSLETQYF. The V gene is TRBV28, the J gene TRBJ2-5; D not resolved. The CDR3 has 12 residues. The V gene lost 6 bases and the J gene lost 4 bases, with 9 bases spanning the gap. Looked up from germline, CDR1 is MDHEN and CDR2 is SYDVKM.

This clone was seen once. The chain has TRBV27 and TRBJ2-3; 9 positions agree with TRBD1. Germline V gene data show CDR1 as MNHEY and CDR2 as SMNVEV (reference sequence). The CDR3 length is 16 residues. J lost 3 bases, V lost 7 bases, and 11 bases had no gene match. In DNA, the CDR3 is TGTGCCAGCATCAATACAGGGGGCATCTTAACAGATACGCAGTATTTT. Amino acids: CASINTGGILTDTQYF.

In regard to this clone: Germline and junction disagree at one end, which may indicate a read error. The chain couples TRBV30 to TRBJ1-1, with D possibly matching TRBD1 (6 bases). Germline V gene sequence: CDR1 GTSNPN, CDR2 SVGIG (reference sequence). CDR3 length: 14 residues. CDR3: CAGRTTRGDTEAFF. CDR3 in DNA: TGTGCCGGGAGAACAACCAGGGGAGACACTGAAGCTTTCTTT.

The chain combines TRBV7-8 with TRBJ2-1, with 8 bases identical to TRBD1. This CDR3 has 18 amino acids. Trimming cost V 3 bases and J 3 bases; bases outside gene matches: 13. The germline V gene has CDR1 SGHVS and CDR2 FQNEAQ. The CDR3 DNA sequence: TGTGCCAGCAGCTTCGGCCCCATGGGACAGGACTTCTACAATGAGCAGTTCTTC. It specifies CASSFGPMGQDFYNEQFF.

The rearrangement links TRBV5-4 to TRBJ2-3; D is unresolved. Trimming cost V 0 bases and J 0 bases, with 2 bases left between them. This CDR3 has 13 residues. In germline, CDR1 is SGHNT, CDR2 YYREEE (reference sequence). The CDR3 DNA follows: TGTGCCAGCAGCTTGGCTAGCACAGATACGCAGTATTTT. Its protein is CASSLASTDTQYF.

The gene calls are TRBV6-2 or TRBV6-3 and TRBJ2-1; 11 nucleotides agree with TRBD2. The CDR3 is made up of 17 amino acids. The V and J ends lost 0 bases and 3 bases, in that order; junction bases with no gene match: 4. Per germline, CDR1 MNHEY and CDR2 SVGEGT. CDR3: CASSYSRTSGSYNEQFF. The CDR3 DNA follows: TGTGCCAGCAGTTACTCGAGAACTAGCGGGAGCTACAATGAGCAGTTCTTC.

This rearrangement joins TRBV15 to TRBJ2-2; the D gene is possibly TRBD1 (6 bases). The germline V gene has CDR1 LNHNV and CDR2 YYDKDF (reference sequence). There are 16 residues in the CDR3. Trimming stripped 5 bases from V and 3 bases from J, with 16 bases between. In nucleotides, the CDR3 is TGTGCCACCAGCTCACGACAGGCGATGCACACCGGGGAGCTGTTTTTT. Translation gives CATSSRQAMHTGELFF.

This rearrangement joins TRBV4-1 to TRBJ2-6, with 9 bases fitting TRBD2. After removal of 1 base from V and 0 bases from J, the junction contained 4 bases not matched to a gene. The CDR3 contains 18 residues. The germline V gene encodes CDR1 MGHRA and CDR2 YSYEKL. Here the CDR3 reads CASSQGGGRASGANVLTF. The CDR3 DNA reads as TGCGCCAGCAGCCAAGGGGGCGGGAGGGCCTCTGGGGCCAACGTCCTGACTTTC.

The chain combines TRBV6-5 with TRBJ2-7, with 11 bases fitting TRBD1. This CDR3 is built from 16 residues. Germline V gives CDR1 MNHEY, CDR2 SVGAGI. The trim removed 3 bases at V and 11 bases at J, leaving 15 bases unmatched. CDR3 coding DNA: TGTGCCAGCAGTTATAGTCCCGGGACAGGGGGATCGATGGAGTACTTC. Translated, it gives CASSYSPGTGGSMEYF.

The chain joins TRBV4-1 to TRBJ2-1; TRBD2 aligns across 16 bases. The CDR3 runs to 16 residues. CDR1 is MGHRA and CDR2 is YSYEKL in the germline V gene. Trimming at V came to 4 bases and at J to 10 bases, leaving 7 bases not matched to a gene. CDR3 DNA sequence: TGCGCCAGCAGCCGCCCCGGGACTAGCGGGAGGGAAGAGCAGTTCTTC. Its protein product is CASSRPGTSGREEQFF.